Shown below are 27 T cell receptor beta chains from a single sample sequenced in a study of T cell changes during pregnancy in multiple sclerosis. Sequencing used immunoSEQ multiplex PCR; TCRdb keeps in-frame clones, though not all of them. The data contain more than 25,000 clones, around 90% of them singletons. The sequences come from CD4+ T cells from peripheral blood mononuclear cells, collected in the first trimester of pregnancy. Receptor source: a female donor with multiple sclerosis, enrolled in a pregnancy study.

The V gene is TRBV12-5, the J gene TRBJ2-1; possible D gene TRBD2, 6 bases. The germline CDR1 and CDR2 sequences are LGHNT and FRNRAP. The V end lost 2 bases, the J end lost 3 bases, and 11 bases lay between the germline ends. The CDR3 covers 15 residues. The CDR3 protein is CASGLRGGFYNEQFF. The CDR3 DNA reads as TGTGCTAGTGGTTTGCGTGGGGGGTTCTACAATGAGCAGTTCTTC.

V usage is TRBV19 and J usage is TRBJ1-5; 8 bases agree with TRBD1. The CDR3 spans 12 residues. V trimming: 6 bases; J trimming: 5 bases; junction bases outside the gene matches: 0. The germline CDR1 and CDR2 sequences are LNHDA and SQIVND (reference sequence). The CDR3 reads CASRQGDQPQHF. The CDR3 DNA follows: TGTGCCAGTAGACAGGGGGATCAGCCCCAGCATTTT.

This chain links TRBV2 with TRBJ1-5; D ambiguous. CDR1 is SNHLY, CDR2 FYNNEI, per germline. There are 14 residues in the CDR3. Between the trimmed V and J ends, which lost 3 bases and 0 bases, there was a span of 6 bases. Here the CDR3 DNA reads TGTGCCAGCAGTGAGCAGATTAGCAATCAGCCCCAGCATTTT. Amino acids: CASSEQISNQPQHF.

V is TRBV9 and J is TRBJ2-5; the match to TRBD1 covers 7 bases. Germline V gives CDR1 SGDLS, CDR2 YYNGEE. V trimming: 0 bases; J trimming: 2 bases; junction bases outside the gene matches: 1. CDR3 size: 14 residues. The CDR3 DNA sequence: TGTGCCAGCAGCGTAGGGGGACAGCAAGAGACCCAGTACTTC. Translation gives CASSVGGQQETQYF.

The CDR3 DNA follows: TGTGCCAGCAGTTGGGACAGGGCTTCGGTTTCCTACGAGCAGTACTTC. It codes for CASSWDRASVSYEQYF. V and J are TRBV6-5 and TRBJ2-7; 9 bases are shared with TRBD1. The V gene's germline CDR1 is MNHEY and CDR2 SVGAGI. Trimming removed 4 bases from V and 1 base from J; junction bases left unmatched: 8. The CDR3 runs 16 residues.

The chain is built from TRBV6-1 and TRBJ2-7; the D is unclear. V dropped 5 bases and J dropped 2 bases, with 7 bases sitting between them. The germline CDR1 and CDR2 sequences are MNHNS and SASEGT. CDR3 size: 12 residues. The DNA for the CDR3 is TGTGCCAGCAGTCTTCCGGCCTACGAGCAGTACTTC. Its translation: CASSLPAYEQYF.

The V call is TRBV28, the J call TRBJ1-2, with D possibly being TRBD1 (5 bases). Between the trimmed V and J ends, which lost 5 bases and 5 bases, there was a span of 15 bases. The V gene's germline CDR1 is MDHEN and CDR2 SYDVKM. CDR3 length: 14 amino acids. CDR3: CASSGAGLGYGYTF. The CDR3 DNA reads TGTGCCAGCAGTGGGGCAGGGTTAGGGTATGGCTACACCTTC.

The chain joins TRBV7-9 to TRBJ2-7, with a weak D call TRBD1 (6 bases). The CDR3 runs 13 residues. Trimming shortened V by 6 bases and J by 8 bases, and 17 bases separated the two germline ends. Germline V gene sequence: CDR1 SEHNR, CDR2 FQNEAQ (reference sequence). The CDR3: CASRPGQLSQQYF. For the CDR3, the DNA is TGTGCCAGCAGACCCGGACAGCTCTCTCAGCAGTACTTC.

This rearrangement joins TRBV6-4 to TRBJ2-4; 8 nucleotides agree with TRBD1. The CDR3 spans 13 residues. V lost 5 bases and J lost 9; bases outside the gene matches: 6. The germline V gene has CDR1 MRHNA and CDR2 SNTAGT. The CDR3 reads CASSSTGGGIQYF. CDR3 nucleotide sequence: TGTGCCAGCAGTAGCACAGGGGGTGGCATTCAGTACTTC.

Sample share makes this clone medium-sized (0.01 to 0.1%). This sequence joins TRBV6-5 and TRBJ1-2, with D possibly TRBD1 on 5 matching bases. Germline V lookup: CDR1 MNHEY, CDR2 SVGAGI. Trimming removed 2 bases at V and 8 bases at J, with 9 bases between. This CDR3 has 12 residues. CDR3 amino acids: CASSYGGIGYTF. The CDR3 nucleotides read TGTGCCAGCAGTTACGGGGGGATCGGCTACACCTTC.

The gene calls are TRBV28 and TRBJ2-7; tentative D call: TRBD2 (7 bases). Trimming took 6 bases from V and 3 from J, leaving 18 bases between them. Germline V CDR1 and CDR2: MDHEN, SYDVKM. This CDR3 contains 15 residues. The CDR3 nucleotides are TGTGCCAGCAGCTCCCGGGGGGCCCTGAACTACGAGCAGTACTTC. Translated, it gives CASSSRGALNYEQYF. The whole variable domain, filled in from reference TRBV28 and TRBJ2-7, reads DVKVTQSSRYLVKRTGEKVFLECVQDMDHENMFWYRQDPGLGLRLIYFSYDVKMKEKGDIPEGYSVSREKKERFSLILESASTNQTSMYLCASSSRGALNYEQYFGPGTRLTVT.

V is TRBV5-4 and J is TRBJ1-2, with 7 bases that match TRBD1. The CDR3 runs 14 residues. J gave up 4 bases and V 4 bases, and 7 bases lay outside the gene matches. The germline V gene encodes CDR1 SGHNT and CDR2 YYREEE (reference sequence). CDR3 region: CASSPTGKVYGYTF. The CDR3 DNA reads as TGTGCCAGCAGCCCGACAGGGAAGGTCTATGGCTACACCTTC.

The chain combines TRBV2 with TRBJ2-3; D remains unclear. Germline CDR1 is SNHLY and CDR2 is FYNNEI. The CDR3 length is 10 residues. Trimming took 8 bases from V and 2 from J, leaving 2 bases between them. The CDR3 DNA reads as TGTGCCAGCCTCACAGATACGCAGTATTTT. Protein sequence: CASLTDTQYF.

The chain employs TRBV7-3 and TRBJ2-7; TRBD1 agrees at 8 bases. This CDR3 is 13 amino acids long. Germline CDR1 SGHTA, CDR2 FQGTGA. With 2 bases clipped from V and 7 bases from J, the junction kept 4 bases outside the gene matches. The CDR3 sequence: CASSLQGAGEQYF. DNA for the CDR3: TGTGCCAGCAGCTTACAGGGGGCGGGGGAGCAGTACTTC. Supplemented by reference TRBV7-3 and TRBJ2-7, the full variable domain reads GAGVSQTPSNKVTEKGKYVELRCDPISGHTALYWYRQSLGQGPEFLIYFQGTGAADDSGLPNDRFFAVRPEGSVSTLKIQRTERGDSAVYLCASSLQGAGEQYFGPGTRLTVT.

This chain links TRBV7-9 with TRBJ1-2, with TRBD1 identical over 11 bases. Germline values: CDR1 SEHNR, CDR2 FQNEAQ (reference sequence). V dropped 5 bases and J dropped 8; count of bases not matched to a gene: 10. The CDR3 runs to 15 residues. CDR3: CASSPIGTGGLGYTF. The CDR3 DNA follows: TGTGCCAGCAGCCCAATTGGGACAGGGGGGCTCGGCTACACCTTC.

The rearrangement links TRBV5-1 to TRBJ2-3; 9 bases line up with TRBD1. Trimming removed 4 bases from V and 1 base from J; junction bases left unmatched: 13. The CDR3 is made up of 18 amino acids. Germline V gene data show CDR1 as SGHRS and CDR2 as YFSETQ. The DNA of the CDR3 is TGCGCCAGCAGCCCAGGGACAGGGAGGGCTCACGGCACAGATACGCAGTATTTT. Its translation is CASSPGTGRAHGTDTQYF.

The J gene is TRBJ1-1, the V gene TRBV19, with TRBD1 identical over 7 bases. Germline lookup yields CDR1 LNHDA and CDR2 SQIVND (reference sequence). Unmatched junction bases numbered 9, after V lost 3 bases and J lost 5 bases. The CDR3 is 15 residues long. The CDR3 protein is CASSIYRGGGTEAFF. In DNA form, the CDR3 reads TGTGCCAGTAGTATTTACAGGGGTGGAGGAACTGAAGCTTTCTTT.

The chain is built from TRBV28 and TRBJ2-5; D is perhaps TRBD2 (5 bases). Germline lookup yields CDR1 MDHEN and CDR2 SYDVKM. Trimming shortened V by 4 bases and J by 5 bases, and 5 bases separated the two germline ends. This CDR3 region has 11 residues. CDR3 in DNA: TGTGCCAGCAGTTGGAGGGAGACCCAGTACTTC. It specifies CASSWRETQYF.

The rearrangement uses TRBV2 and TRBJ1-4; 7 bases fit TRBD1. CDR1 and CDR2 (germline): SNHLY, FYNNEI. The CDR3 is 17 amino acids. Germline trimming cut 3 bases from V and 7 bases from J; bases unmatched to any gene: 14. CDR3 DNA sequence: TGTGCCAGCAGTGACCCCCTTAGACAGGGTAGTACTGAAAAACTGTTTTTT. Translating it yields CASSDPLRQGSTEKLFF. The complete variable domain, with remaining parts taken from reference TRBV2 and TRBJ1-4, reads EPEVTQTPSHQVTQMGQEVILRCVPISNHLYFYWYRQILGQKVEFLVSFYNNEISEKSEIFDDQFSVERPDGSNFTLKIRSTKLEDSAMYFCASSDPLRQGSTEKLFFGSGTQLSVL.

J is TRBJ1-6 and V is TRBV4-2; a possible D gene is TRBD1 (5 bases). CDR3 size: 17 residues. With 5 bases removed from V and 4 bases from J, the gap between germline ends came to 18 bases. Per the germline V gene, CDR1 is LGHNA and CDR2 is YNFKEQ. CDR3 DNA sequence: TGTGCCAGCAGCTCCGAAGGGGTAGGTCCTTATAATTCACCCCTCCACTTT. Translated: CASSSEGVGPYNSPLHF.

The V call is TRBV14, the J call TRBJ2-5; no reliable D call. Deletions cut 2 bases from V and 5 bases from J, with 9 bases between. CDR1 is SGHDN and CDR2 is FVKESK in the germline V gene. This CDR3 comprises 13 residues. CDR3 sequence reads: CASSQNRRETQYF. The CDR3 bases are TGTGCCAGCAGCCAAAATCGTCGGGAGACCCAGTACTTC.

The genes are TRBV7-9 and TRBJ2-3; 7 bases line up with TRBD2. CDR3 length: 15 amino acids. Germline V lookup: CDR1 SEHNR, CDR2 FQNEAQ (reference sequence). Trimming at V came to 6 bases and at J to 3 bases, leaving 9 bases not matched to a gene. For the CDR3, the DNA is TGTGCCAGCAGGGGTTGGGGGGGTGGAACAGATACGCAGTATTTT. Its protein is CASRGWGGGTDTQYF.

The chain uses TRBV5-1 and TRBJ2-4; tentatively, D is TRBD1 (5 bases). This CDR3 spans 12 amino acids. Trimming pared 0 bases from V and 7 bases from J, leaving 5 bases between. Germline V lookup: CDR1 SGHRS, CDR2 YFSETQ. The CDR3 reads CASSLEGNIQYF. The CDR3 DNA reads TGCGCCAGCAGCTTGGAGGGGAACATTCAGTACTTC.

The gene calls are TRBV7-9 and TRBJ2-5; D possibly corresponds to TRBD2 (7 bases). The germline V gene encodes CDR1 SEHNR and CDR2 FQNEAQ (reference sequence). With 5 bases removed from V and 0 bases from J, the gap between germline ends came to 16 bases. The CDR3 has 16 residues. CDR3 protein: CASSLFPGGNQETQYF. CDR3 DNA: TGTGCCAGCAGCCTCTTTCCGGGGGGCAACCAAGAGACCCAGTACTTC.

V gene TRBV4-1 combines with J gene TRBJ2-5, with 8 bases aligning to TRBD2. V lost 5 bases, J lost 3 bases, and 2 bases stayed unmatched. There are 13 residues in the CDR3. Germline lookup yields CDR1 MGHRA and CDR2 YSYEKL. The CDR3 DNA sequence: TGCGCCAGCAGCAGACTAGCGAAAGAGACCCAGTACTTC. Residues: CASSRLAKETQYF.

The rearrangement links TRBV5-1 to TRBJ2-1, with D possibly being TRBD2 (6 bases). CDR3 length equals 20 residues. Germline V gene lookup returns CDR1 SGHRS and CDR2 YFSETQ. V gave up 0 bases and J gave up 5 bases, with 27 bases separating them. CDR3 sequence reads: CASSLGGMRAHQTGDNEQFF. CDR3 in DNA: TGCGCCAGCAGCTTGGGGGGGATGAGGGCCCATCAAACGGGAGACAATGAGCAGTTCTTC.

This CDR3 is CASSSWTGGIGELFF. The DNA of the CDR3 is TGCGCCAGCAGCTCCTGGACAGGGGGAATCGGGGAGCTGTTTTTT. This chain uses TRBV5-1 with TRBJ2-2; 10 positions match TRBD1. Germline V CDR1 and CDR2: SGHRS, YFSETQ. After removal of 3 bases from V and 7 bases from J, the junction contained 6 bases not matched to a gene. The CDR3 is 15 residues long.